This TCR beta chain was recovered during a study of blood T cell repertoires in COVID-19. The CDR3 spans 15 residues. Losses at the gene ends were 4 bases for V and 7 bases for J; bases not matched to a gene: 9. Germline values: CDR1 SNHLY, CDR2 FYNNEI. The assay was immunoSEQ multiplex PCR, and TCRdb's table has in-frame clones only and misses some. This table holds around 100,000 clones, roughly 84% found once. This clone was seen a handful of times. This TCR derives from a woman aged 80 or older with acute or convalescent COVID-19. Specimen: peripheral blood. The rearrangement links TRBV2 to TRBJ1-4, with 7 bases matching TRBD1. This CDR3 reads CASSGRGRIPEKLFF. As DNA, the CDR3 is TGTGCCAGCAGTGGGAGGGGGCGCATTCCTGAAAAACTGTTTTTT.